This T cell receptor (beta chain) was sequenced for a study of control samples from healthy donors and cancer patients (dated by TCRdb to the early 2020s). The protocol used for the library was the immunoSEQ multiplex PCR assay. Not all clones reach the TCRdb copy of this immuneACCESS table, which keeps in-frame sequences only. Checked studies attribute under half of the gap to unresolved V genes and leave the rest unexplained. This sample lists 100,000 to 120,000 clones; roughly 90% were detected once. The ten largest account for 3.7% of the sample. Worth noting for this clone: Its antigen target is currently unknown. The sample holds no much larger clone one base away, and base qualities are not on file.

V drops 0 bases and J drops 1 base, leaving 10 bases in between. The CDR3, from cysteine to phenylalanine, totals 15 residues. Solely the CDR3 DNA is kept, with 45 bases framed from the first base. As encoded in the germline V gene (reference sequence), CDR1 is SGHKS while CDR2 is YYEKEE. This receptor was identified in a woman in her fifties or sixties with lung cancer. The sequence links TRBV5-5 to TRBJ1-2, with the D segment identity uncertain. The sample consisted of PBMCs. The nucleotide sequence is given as TGTGCCAGCAGCTTGGTGCCAGAAGTTAACTATGGCTACACCTTC. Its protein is CASSLVPEVNYGYTF.